The present T cell receptor beta chain was sequenced within a study of blood T cell repertoires in COVID-19 (dated by TCRdb to 2020 to 2022). About the study as a whole: Samples from collaborators originated in the United States, Italy and Spain and spanned both the acute and convalescent phases of COVID-19. The repertoires were released in a freely available public database meant as a resource for research on the immune response to SARS-CoV-2. The sample metadata nearly always contained a de-identified subject ID, COVID-19 status, age in years and sex. The material from the prospective study consisted of cDNA or gDNA derived from T cells, B-cell-depleted T cells, or PBMCs. Subjects who had been exposed to COVID-19, were actively infected with it, or had recovered from it provided the deeply sampled blood TCRbeta repertoires that made up the dataset. The samples were drawn from the first 160 participants of the ongoing ImmuneRACE study and from 1,254 subjects provided by 6 global collaborators. Where available, HLA class I and class II types were taken from metadata supplied by the sample provider and were not determined by assay-based typing.

Participants in the prospective study were enrolled through a virtual design, were aged about 18 to 90 years, and lived in approximately 25 United States geographic areas. To assign participants to cohorts, the prospective study relied on clinical history that participants themselves reported in a screening survey and a study questionnaire. Recovered participants in ImmuneRACE Cohort 3 were defined by two consecutive negative NP/OP PCR tests, clearance by a healthcare professional, or resolution of symptoms. Mobile phlebotomists in the prospective study collected whole blood, serum and a nasopharyngeal or oropharyngeal swab from every participant. Additional blood draws and questionnaires over an approximately two-month period could optionally be provided by prospective study participants. Blood samples from the prospective study were shipped frozen or at room temperature prior to DNA extraction.

Study-level results and caveats: Clinical and demographic metadata were provided uncurated, with the amount varying by source and participant.

At the junction V is shortened by 1 base and J by 3 bases; bases outside the gene matches: 3. CDR3 length: 14 amino acids, cysteine to phenylalanine. Kept here is only the CDR3 DNA, which spans 42 bases and is read in frame from base 1. CDR1 SGDLS and CDR2 YYNGEE were looked up in the germline V gene. The immunoSEQ Assay, a bias-controlled multiplex PCR, was used to amplify TCRbeta CDR3 regions from genomic DNA. Per the source publication's procedure: Within the assay, amplification of reference gene primers was used to estimate how many nucleated cells each sample contained. Sequence reads were collapsed and filtered to measure the absolute abundance of every unique TCRbeta CDR3 rearrangement. For each sample, productive Simpson clonality was calculated by taking the square root of Simpson's diversity index across productive rearrangements. TCRdb's version of the immuneACCESS table is confined to in-frame rearrangements and falls short of the full clone set. An unresolved V gene accounts for under half of the shortfall where checked; the remainder is of unknown origin. V and J calls and clone size are given by that table; D and trimming were obtained from the DNA. This sample comprises hundreds of thousands of clones, more than 75% of them detected only once. The top ten clonotypes cover roughly a sixth of the sample.

A note on this clone: What this receptor recognizes is not known. No much larger clonotype is one base removed from it; base qualities were not supplied.

Material for sequencing was PBMCs or T cells enriched from blood (not recorded which). The V and J segments used are TRBV9 and TRBJ2-5; TRBD1 fits 7 bases in the junction. The receptor was isolated from a young man who had recovered from COVID-19. The sequenced DNA is TGTGCCAGCAGCGTATCCGGGACAGAAGAGACCCAGTACTTC. This codes for CASSVSGTEETQYF.